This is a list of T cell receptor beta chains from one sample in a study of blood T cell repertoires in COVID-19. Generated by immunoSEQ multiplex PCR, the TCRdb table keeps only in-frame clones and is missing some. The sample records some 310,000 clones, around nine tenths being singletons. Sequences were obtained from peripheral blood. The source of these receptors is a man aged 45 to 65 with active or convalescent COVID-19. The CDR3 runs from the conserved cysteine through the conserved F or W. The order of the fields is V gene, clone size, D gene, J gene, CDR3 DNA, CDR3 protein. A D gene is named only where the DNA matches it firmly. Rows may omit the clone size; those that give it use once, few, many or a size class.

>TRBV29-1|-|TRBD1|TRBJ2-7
TGCAGCGTTGAAGTAGGACAGGGTCCCGAGCAGTACTTC
CSVEVGQGPEQYF
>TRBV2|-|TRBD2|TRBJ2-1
TGTGCCAGCAGTGAAATCGGGAGGGGCCACAATGAGCAGTTCTTC
CASSEIGRGHNEQFF
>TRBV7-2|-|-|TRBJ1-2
TGTGCCAGCAGCGGCGACAGACGCTATGGCTACACCTTC
CASSGDRRYGYTF
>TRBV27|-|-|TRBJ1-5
TGTGCCAGCAGTTTCGTCTACGGTCAGCCCCAGCATTTT
CASSFVYGQPQHF
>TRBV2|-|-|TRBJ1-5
TGTGCCAGCCGAGTAGACAGAGATGGACAGCCCCAGCATTTT
CASRVDRDGQPQHF
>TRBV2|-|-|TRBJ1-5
TGTGCCAGCCAAGGGGATAGCAATCAGCCCCAGCATTTT
CASQGDSNQPQHF
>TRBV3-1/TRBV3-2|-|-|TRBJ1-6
TGTGCCAGCAGCCAACCCTTAGGAGGGTACCGTAATTCACCCCTCCACTTT
CASSQPLGGYRNSPLHF
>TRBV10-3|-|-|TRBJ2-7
TGTGCCATCAGTGGGGGGCTAGCGGTTTCCTACGAGCAGTACTTC
CAISGGLAVSYEQYF
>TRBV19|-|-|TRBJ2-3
TGTGCCAGTAGGGAGTACAGGGAGACAGATACGCAGTATTTT
CASREYRETDTQYF
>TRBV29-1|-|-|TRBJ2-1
TGCAGCGTTGGGGGGCAGATCTACAATGAGCAGTTCTTC
CSVGGQIYNEQFF
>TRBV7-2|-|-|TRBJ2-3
TGTGCCAGCAGCCGCTGGGGCTCAGGGCCAGATACGCAGTATTTT
CASSRWGSGPDTQYF
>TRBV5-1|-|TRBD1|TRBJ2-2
TGCGCCAGCAGCTTTGAAGGACAGGCGAACACCGGGGAGCTGTTTTTT
CASSFEGQANTGELFF
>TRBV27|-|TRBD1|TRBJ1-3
TGTGCCAGCAGTTTGTCGATACCGGGACAGGGAGGCACCATATATTTT
CASSLSIPGQGGTIYF
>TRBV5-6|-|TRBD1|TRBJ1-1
TGTGCCAGCAGCTTGGCCGGGACAGGGGGAATGGGGAACACTGAAGCTTTCTTT
CASSLAGTGGMGNTEAFF
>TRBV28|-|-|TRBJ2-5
TGTGCCAGCATCGGTCAAGAGACCCAGTACTTC
CASIGQETQYF
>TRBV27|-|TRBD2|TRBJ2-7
TGTGCCAGCAGTTTAGCGGGAGATTTTTCCGAGCAGTACTTC
CASSLAGDFSEQYF
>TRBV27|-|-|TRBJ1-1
TGTGCCAGCAGTTCCCTTCTAGAGAACACTGAAGCTTTCTTT
CASSSLLENTEAFF
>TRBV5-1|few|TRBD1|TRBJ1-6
TGCGCCAGCAGCCCAGAGGGGGCCGGAGGTTCACCCCTCCACTTT
CASSPEGAGGSPLHF
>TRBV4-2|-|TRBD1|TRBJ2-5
TGTGCCAGCAGCCGAGGGACAGGGGGGATCGAGACCCAGTACTTC
CASSRGTGGIETQYF
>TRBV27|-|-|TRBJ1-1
TGTGCCAGCCTCCGGGACACGCAGGGAGACACTGAAGCTTTCTTT
CASLRDTQGDTEAFF
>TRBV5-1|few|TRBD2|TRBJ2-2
TGCGCCAGCAGCTTGGCAGCGGGAGGGCAGACCGGGGAGCTGTTTTTT
CASSLAAGGQTGELFF
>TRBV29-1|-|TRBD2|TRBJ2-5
TGCAGCGTTGAAAGCGGGGGCCTCAGAAGGTACTTC
CSVESGGLRRYF
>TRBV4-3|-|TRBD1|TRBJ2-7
TGCGCCAGCAGCCAGGGGACAGGGTGGCTCTACGAGCAGTACTTC
CASSQGTGWLYEQYF
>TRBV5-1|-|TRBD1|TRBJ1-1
TGCGCCAGCAGCTTGTCTTGGGACAGTGAAGCTTTCTTT
CASSLSWDSEAFF
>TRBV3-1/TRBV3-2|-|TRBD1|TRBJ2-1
TGTGCCAGCAGCCCGCAGGGGGCCTACAATGAGCAGTTCTTC
CASSPQGAYNEQFF
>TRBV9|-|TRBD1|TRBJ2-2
TGTGCCAGCAGCGTGGGACAGGGGTCCGGGGAGCTGTTTTTT
CASSVGQGSGELFF
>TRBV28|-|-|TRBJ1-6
TGTGCCAGGAGATCACCCCTCCACTTT
CARRSPLHF
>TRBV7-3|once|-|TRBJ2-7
TGTGCCAGCAGCTTGTTTGCGGGATCGTCCTACGAGCAGTACTTC
CASSLFAGSSYEQYF
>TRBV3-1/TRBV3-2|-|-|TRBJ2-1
TGTGCCAGCAGCCCAAGTGCCAGGTACTCTGAGCAGTTCTTC
CASSPSARYSEQFF
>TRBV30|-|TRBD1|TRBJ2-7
TGTGCCTGGAGTGCCGGGACAGGGGGCTCCTACGAGCAGTACTTC
CAWSAGTGGSYEQYF
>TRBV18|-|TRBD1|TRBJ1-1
TGTGCCAGCTCACCCCCGGGACAGGCCCTGGGCCTTGGCGGGGGATCCGAAGCTTTCTTT
CASSPPGQALGLGGGSEAFF
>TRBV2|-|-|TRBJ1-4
TGTGCCAGCAGTGATAATGGAGCAACTAATGAAAAACTGTTTTTT
CASSDNGATNEKLFF
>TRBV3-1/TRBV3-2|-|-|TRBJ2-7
TGTGCCAGCAGCCCTGCAGCGAGAATTTACGAGCAGTACTTC
CASSPAARIYEQYF
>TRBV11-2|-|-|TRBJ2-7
TGTGCCAGCAGCTTAGTCGGGGGGCACGAGCAGTACTTC
CASSLVGGHEQYF
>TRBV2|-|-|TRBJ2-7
TGTGCCAGCAGTGGGCGGGACCGATCCACCTACGAGCAGTACTTC
CASSGRDRSTYEQYF
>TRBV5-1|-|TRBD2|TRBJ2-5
TGCGCCAGCAGCTTGGAACCGACTAGCGGGGGAGGCGAGACCCAGTACTTC
CASSLEPTSGGGETQYF
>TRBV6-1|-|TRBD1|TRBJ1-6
TGTGCCAGCAGTGAAGCAGGGGGCGGGTATTCACCCCTCCACTTT
CASSEAGGGYSPLHF